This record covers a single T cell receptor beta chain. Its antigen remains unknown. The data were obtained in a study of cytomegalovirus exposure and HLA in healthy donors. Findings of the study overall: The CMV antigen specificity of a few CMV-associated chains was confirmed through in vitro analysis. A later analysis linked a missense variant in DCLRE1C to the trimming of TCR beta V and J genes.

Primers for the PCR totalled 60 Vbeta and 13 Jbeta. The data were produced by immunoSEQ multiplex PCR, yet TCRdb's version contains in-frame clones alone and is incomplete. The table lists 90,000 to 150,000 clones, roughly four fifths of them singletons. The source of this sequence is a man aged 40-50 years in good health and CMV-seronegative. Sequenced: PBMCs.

The CDR3 protein is CASSENPGTSGYNEQFF. CDR3 nucleotide sequence: TGCGCCAGCAGTGAGAACCCCGGGACTAGCGGCTACAATGAGCAGTTCTTC. The V and J genes are TRBV10-2 and TRBJ2-1; 11 bases match TRBD2. This CDR3 spans 17 amino acids. With 2 bases clipped from V and 3 bases from J, the junction kept 6 bases outside the gene matches. Germline loops: CDR1 WSHSY, CDR2 SAAADI.